What follows is one T cell receptor (beta chain) and its context. The table lists this clonotype with many counts. It lacks a known antigen. No much larger clone is present one base from it, and per-base qualities are unavailable. This record belongs to a study of Graves' ophthalmopathy and Graves' hyperthyroidism listed by TCRdb under 2018. Concerning the study at large: Hyperthyroidism was considered stable if no progression to ophthalmopathy occurred within 18 months of follow-up. An independent validation cohort was composed of about 20 hyperthyroidism patients and over 15 patients who later progressed from hyperthyroidism to ophthalmopathy. Following sample collection, hyperthyroidism patients were given methimazole at a starting dose of 30 mg daily, and ophthalmopathy patients were given high-dose intravenous methylprednisolone. In a handful of hyperthyroidism patients, the T-cell repertoire of thyroid tissue was compared with the T-cell repertoire of blood. TCR beta repertoire signatures were used to distinguish Graves' ophthalmopathy from Graves' hyperthyroidism and to predict progression to ophthalmopathy. In total, 135 blood samples were TCR-sequenced: approximately 40 ophthalmopathy, under 85 hyperthyroidism and about 17 hyperthyroidism-to-ophthalmopathy patients. To explore V-J signatures that distinguish ophthalmopathy from hyperthyroidism, a discovery set of about a hundred patients was enrolled, made up of over 40 with ophthalmopathy and 57 with stable hyperthyroidism.

CDR3 length: 13 amino acids, cysteine to phenylalanine. Only the CDR3 DNA stays, 39 bases, in frame from base 1. The CDR1 and CDR2 encoded by the germline V gene (reference sequence) are DFQATT and SNEGSKA. The junction carries 8 bases between V and J, which are trimmed by 0 bases and 3 bases respectively. Overall results and qualifications from the work: Most expanded thyroid clonotypes with a frequency above 0.001 also appeared in blood, which suggests that blood repertoires may reflect the immune response in the thyroid. The 13-signature model separated ophthalmopathy from stable hyperthyroidism with roughly 89% sensitivity and approximately 81% specificity in cross-validation, and 80%/75% in the test set. In validation, the model predicted ophthalmopathy progression with 70.59% sensitivity and approximately 78% specificity; some 13 predicted patients were CT-confirmed with GO in a median of around 6 months. No statistical method was used to set the sample size in advance, and the investigators knew which group each participant was assigned to.

For repertoire sequencing, the TCR beta CDR3 regions were amplified from RNA transcripts. The first round of RT-PCR was done with HTBI primers and the Qiagen OneStep RT-PCR kit, and was followed by a second round of multiplex PCR, then size selection and purification. The libraries underwent paired-end sequencing with 100 bp reads on an Illumina HiSeq2000. The paper's data handling went like this. SOAPnuke was used for read processing, and reads with adapters, uncalled bases, a mean Phred below 15, or no exact constant-primer or identifier match were discarded. COPE v1.2.5 was used to merge the high-quality paired reads. Each unique nucleotide sequence was treated as a clonotype, and MiTCR v1.1 was used to align the clonotypes to the IMGT TRB V, D and J references. The analysis was limited to V-J combinations with a frequency above 0.0001, which together covered more than 98% of repertoires. A TCR clonal expansion and chaos score per V-J combination was defined as the ratio of F50 clonal expansion to chaos observed in the TCRdist matrix. Welch's t-statistics and random forest were used to narrow the features down to more than 10 V-J combinations, which were then fed into a naive Bayes classifier. The Morisita-Horn index was used to measure how similar the thyroid and blood repertoires were. Starting from the raw public reads, TCRdb applied fastp trimming at Q25, assembled clones with MiXCR and retained in-frame beta chains. Identical CDR3 proteins give one entry, which carries the most common genes and DNA. TCRdb, rather than the study authors, made the V and J calls. The sample table records roughly 600,000 distinct CDR3 sequences; under 40% of these occur just once. The ten largest clonotypes hold around 4% of the sample.

Hyperthyroidism patients were newly diagnosed, were aged 18 to 65 years, and had a disease duration under 2 months. Patients with other autoimmune diseases, uncontrolled infections, pregnancy or lactation were excluded from the study. Diagnosis was based on clinical symptoms, serum thyroxine, TRAb, thyroid ultrasound and orbital computed tomography. Trizol reagent was used to extract the total RNA, and its quality was then checked on an Agilent 2100 Bioanalyzer. The sample consisted of peripheral blood or thyroid tissue (not recorded which). This TCR derives from an adult man with Graves' hyperthyroidism. The chain links TRBV20-1 with TRBJ1-1; no D gene call is confident. The CDR3 has the sequence CSARDRKDTEAFF. The base sequence is TGCAGTGCTAGAGATCGCAAGGACACTGAAGCTTTCTTT.